This is a list of T cell receptor beta chains from one sample in a study of blood T cell repertoires in COVID-19. TCRdb's copy holds only in-frame clones and misses some; the assay was immunoSEQ multiplex PCR. The data hold roughly 180,000 clones, with about 84% observed a single time. Sequenced: peripheral blood. These receptors all come from a human donor in a cohort sampled during active COVID-19. Both conserved end residues are part of each CDR3. A D gene is named only where the DNA matches it firmly. Size tells how often a clone was seen (once, few, many) or the class of an expanded clone, and some rows leave it out.

CDR3aa | CDR3nt | v_gene | d_gene | j_gene | abundance
CASSYTKYSGLVGLNEQFF | TGTGCCAGCAGCTACACTAAGTACTCGGGACTAGTGGGTTTGAATGAGCAGTTCTTC | TRBV7-8 | TRBD2 | TRBJ2-1 | .
CASSPAGEIYGYTF | TGTGCCAGCTCACCAGCAGGGGAGATCTATGGCTACACCTTC | TRBV18 | . | TRBJ1-2 | once
CASSPLGSEAYEQYF | TGTGCCAGCAGCCCCTTAGGTAGCGAAGCCTACGAGCAGTACTTC | TRBV4-2 | . | TRBJ2-7 | .
CASLTPLAGSSYNEQFF | TGTGCCTCCCTAACACCACTAGCGGGGTCCTCCTACAATGAGCAGTTCTTC | TRBV30 | TRBD2 | TRBJ2-1 | .
CASSQGDRGTVSYEQYF | TGCGCCAGCAGCCAAGGCGACAGGGGGACAGTTTCCTACGAGCAGTACTTC | TRBV4-1 | TRBD1 | TRBJ2-7 | .
CAISEGPRGSWGYSNQPQHF | TGTGCCATCAGTGAGGGGCCCCGGGGGTCGTGGGGCTATAGCAATCAGCCCCAGCATTTT | TRBV10-3 | . | TRBJ1-5 | .
CASTPNQDRPSPGNEQYF | TGTGCCAGCACCCCGAACCAGGACAGGCCTTCTCCAGGAAACGAGCAGTACTTC | TRBV11-2 | TRBD1 | TRBJ2-7 | .
CASSRNQAANEKLFF | TGTGCCAGCAGCCGTAATCAGGCCGCTAATGAAAAACTGTTTTTT | TRBV3-1/TRBV3-2 | . | TRBJ1-4 | .
CASSWPSRGTEAFF | TGTGCCAGCAGCTGGCCTAGCAGGGGGACTGAAGCTTTCTTT | TRBV5-6 | TRBD1 | TRBJ1-1 | .
CASSLEGRETQYF | TGCGCCAGCAGCTTGGAAGGGAGAGAGACCCAGTACTTC | TRBV5-1 | . | TRBJ2-5 | .
CASKLAGGSNEQFF | TGTGCCAGCAAACTAGCGGGGGGGAGCAATGAGCAGTTCTTC | TRBV6-5 | TRBD2 | TRBJ2-1 | once
CSARLLNEQFF | TGCAGTGCTAGACTTCTCAATGAGCAGTTCTTC | TRBV20-1 | . | TRBJ2-1 | few
CASSRHFSGGRLYSNQPQHF | TGCGCCAGCAGCCGGCATTTTTCGGGGGGGCGTTTGTATAGCAATCAGCCCCAGCATTTT | TRBV4-1 | . | TRBJ1-5 | .
CASSQEPGQGFYEQYF | TGCGCCAGCAGCCAAGAGCCGGGACAGGGTTTCTACGAGCAGTACTTC | TRBV4-1 | TRBD1 | TRBJ2-7 | once
CSVVGSSYEQYF | TGCAGCGTTGTTGGCAGCTCCTACGAGCAGTACTTC | TRBV29-1 | . | TRBJ2-7 | .
CASSLGRDRANYGYTF | TGCGCCAGCAGCTTGGGCCGGGACAGGGCTAACTATGGCTACACCTTC | TRBV5-1 | TRBD1 | TRBJ1-2 | .
CASSLRGGNNEQFF | TGCGCCAGCAGCTTGCGCGGGGGAAACAATGAGCAGTTCTTC | TRBV5-1 | TRBD2 | TRBJ2-1 | .
CASSLGPDRGNTIYF | TGTGCCAGCAGCTTAGGACCTGACAGGGGAAACACCATATATTTT | TRBV13 | . | TRBJ1-3 | .
CAWTLGVRNEQFF | TGTGCCTGGACCCTAGGGGTCCGCAATGAGCAGTTCTTC | TRBV30 | . | TRBJ2-1 | .
CASSSGTIERF | TGTGCCAGCAGCTCGGGGACAATCGAACGCTTC | TRBV7-8 | . | TRBJ1-2 | once
CASSSPGQTDTQYF | TGTGCCAGCAGTTCTCCCGGACAGACAGATACGCAGTATTTT | TRBV6-6 | . | TRBJ2-3 | .
CASSGQGQERAFF | TGTGCCAGCAGCGGTCAGGGACAAGAAAGAGCTTTCTTT | TRBV9 | . | TRBJ1-1 | .
CASSPFPGGQTDTQYF | TGTGCCAGCAGCCCGTTCCCAGGGGGCCAAACAGATACGCAGTATTTT | TRBV3-1/TRBV3-2 | TRBD1 | TRBJ2-3 | .
CASSQSRGEYEQYF | TGCGCCAGCAGTCAATCGCGGGGAGAGTACGAGCAGTACTTC | TRBV23-1 | . | TRBJ2-7 | .